This is a list of T cell receptor beta chains from one sample in a study of T cell repertoires in cytomegalovirus infection. Antigens of these TCRs are unknown. TCRdb itself ran the reads through MiXCR, one entry per CDR3 protein. The table has about 570,000 distinct CDR3 sequences, under 45% seen once. The input for sequencing was cultured PBMCs, taken from culture after CMV antigen stimulation. These receptors were obtained from a human donor in good health (CMV status not recorded). Some clones in this sample may be carry-over from other donors' samples. The CDR3 runs from the conserved cysteine through the conserved F or W. D genes are given only for firm matches. Clone size is shown for a subset of rows, as once, few, many or a class of expanded clone.

clone size	D gene	V gene	J gene	CDR3 DNA	CDR3 protein
.	TRBD1	TRBV7-9	TRBJ2-5	TGTGCCAGCAGCGTAGTTACAGGGGAAGAGACCCAGTACTTC	CASSVVTGEETQYF
.	.	TRBV5-1	TRBJ1-2	TGCGCCAGCAGCCCCGCCGGGATGAGGGATGGCTACACCTTC	CASSPAGMRDGYTF
.	.	TRBV7-2	TRBJ2-7	TGTGCCAGCAGCCTAGCTAGGGGTTGGGGGATCTACGAGCAGTACTTC	CASSLARGWGIYEQYF
few	.	TRBV12-3/TRBV12-4	TRBJ2-2	TGTGCCAGTTGGGGCCCTATGGGTGCCGGGGAGCTGTTTTTT	CASWGPMGAGELFF
.	.	TRBV11-2	TRBJ1-1	TGTGCCAGCAGCCACCCTAAGGCAGGGGAGAACACTGAAGCTTTCTTT	CASSHPKAGENTEAFF
many	.	TRBV7-2	TRBJ1-1	TGTGCCAGCAGCTTAGTAACAGGAACAAACACTGAAGCTTTCTTT	CASSLVTGTNTEAFF
few	TRBD2	TRBV7-2	TRBJ2-5	TGTGCCAGCAGCTCCCAAGCGGGGCAGCAAGAGACCCAGTACTTC	CASSSQAGQQETQYF
.	TRBD1	TRBV4-1	TRBJ2-7	TGCGCCAGCAGCCAAGAGGAGGAGGACAGGCTCTACGAGCAGTACTTC	CASSQEEEDRLYEQYF
.	.	TRBV2	TRBJ2-5	TGTGCCAGCAGTGCGTCAGGGGCTGGGGAGACCCAGTACTTC	CASSASGAGETQYF
.	.	TRBV15	TRBJ1-5	TGTGCCACCAACGACGGATATAGCAATCAGCCCCAGCATTTT	CATNDGYSNQPQHF
few	.	TRBV4-1	TRBJ2-5	TGCGCCAGCAGCCAAGGGGGGGATCGGGGGACCCAGTACTTC	CASSQGGDRGTQYF
.	.	TRBV7-2	TRBJ2-3	TGTGCCAGCAGCTTAGATCCCCGGGAGGATACGCAGTATTTT	CASSLDPREDTQYF
.	.	TRBV5-1	TRBJ2-5	TGCGCCAGCAGCTTGGCCTTGGCCGGGAGAGGGGCCGAGACCCAGTACTTC	CASSLALAGRGAETQYF
once	TRBD1	TRBV19	TRBJ1-2	TGTGCCAGTACACGCTCCGGACAGGGGGGCTATGGCTACACCTTC	CASTRSGQGGYGYTF
few	.	TRBV6-1	TRBJ2-7	TGTGCCAGTAGACAGTCCTACGAGCAGTACTTC	CASRQSYEQYF
.	TRBD2	TRBV11-2	TRBJ2-7	TGTGCCAGCAGCCCAGCACTAGCGGGAGCGGCCGAGCAGTACTTC	CASSPALAGAAEQYF
.	.	TRBV2	TRBJ2-7	TGTGCCAGCAATGCCGGACTGCAGGGGCCTGACGAGCAGTACTTC	CASNAGLQGPDEQYF
few	.	TRBV7-8	TRBJ2-2	TGTGCCAGCAGCTTTTTTTCTACAGGTGGAGAGACCGGGGAGCTGTTTTTT	CASSFFSTGGETGELFF
once	.	TRBV18	TRBJ1-5	TGTGCCAGCTCACCAAACGCGAATCAGCCCCAGCATTTT	CASSPNANQPQHF
.	.	TRBV2	TRBJ2-7	TGTGCCAGCAGTGCTGACAGGCAGTACTTC	CASSADRQYF
.	TRBD2	TRBV7-2	TRBJ2-3	TGTGCCAGCAGGTTAGCGGGAGCCAGCACAGATACGCAGTATTTT	CASRLAGASTDTQYF
.	.	TRBV7-6	TRBJ1-4	TGTGCCAGCAGCTTAGTAGGAGTACCAGGTGAAAAACTGTTTTTT	CASSLVGVPGEKLFF
.	TRBD1	TRBV6-5	TRBJ1-4	TGTGCCAGCAGGCCCCGGACAGGGGTTGGGGTCGGCGAAAAACTGTTTTTT	CASRPRTGVGVGEKLFF
few	TRBD1	TRBV7-2	TRBJ2-7	TGTGCCAGCAGCTTTACAGGGGGCTCGTACGAGCAGTACTTC	CASSFTGGSYEQYF
.	TRBD2	TRBV27	TRBJ2-1	TGTGCCAGCAGTTCCTCCGGGACTAGCGGGCGGGAGCAGTTCTTC	CASSSSGTSGREQFF
.	.	TRBV24-1	TRBJ1-2	TGTGCCACCAGCGATTTCACCGGCTACACCTTC	CATSDFTGYTF
.	.	TRBV7-2	TRBJ2-3	TGTGCCAGCAGCCCCCAGCCAGTGCGGGGAATGATGGGCACAGATACGCAGTATTTT	CASSPQPVRGMMGTDTQYF
few	.	TRBV6-5	TRBJ2-3	TGTGCCAGCAGCAGACTAGACGGCACAGATACGCAGTATTTT	CASSRLDGTDTQYF
.	.	TRBV5-4	TRBJ2-3	TGTGCCAGCAGCTTTCGGGCCGCCGCAGATACGCAGTATTTT	CASSFRAAADTQYF
few	TRBD1	TRBV14	TRBJ1-2	TGTGCCAGCAGCCAAGGTCAGGGGGGCCACTATGGCTACACCTTC	CASSQGQGGHYGYTF
.	TRBD1	TRBV11-2	TRBJ1-4	TGTGCCAGCAGCCCGGGACAGGGACGCGGAGAAAAACTGTTTTTT	CASSPGQGRGEKLFF
few	.	TRBV7-2	TRBJ2-7	TGTGCCAGCAGCTTAGGTAGCGGCCCCTACGAGCAGTACTTC	CASSLGSGPYEQYF
.	.	TRBV7-9	TRBJ2-5	TGTGCCAGCAGCTACGGGAAACACCGCCAAGAGACCCAGTACTTC	CASSYGKHRQETQYF
few	.	TRBV7-2	TRBJ1-6	TGTGCCAGCAGCTTAGGGTCAGCTGATAATTCACCCCTCCACTTT	CASSLGSADNSPLHF
few	TRBD1	TRBV4-2	TRBJ1-3	TGTGCCAGCAGCCAAGAAGGACAGGGGAGGGCTGGAAACACCATATATTTT	CASSQEGQGRAGNTIYF
once	TRBD2	TRBV10-3	TRBJ2-7	TGTGCCATCAGTGATGGTGGGGGGGACGAGCAGTACTTC	CAISDGGGDEQYF
.	.	TRBV7-9	TRBJ2-7	TGTGCCAGCAGCCGGGACACCCCTAGCTACGAGCAGTACTTC	CASSRDTPSYEQYF